This entry features one TCR beta chain sequence. This entry comes from a study of human CD8 memory T cell subsets. CCR7+ PD-1+ TIGIT+ early memory CD8+ T cells with exhausted-like traits constituted the TPEX cells. The authors made TCR beta libraries using UMI-labeled 5' RACE. From the 5' RACE reads, TCRdb lists one entry per CDR3 protein and no DNA. Across fewer than 11,000 distinct CDR3 sequences, the top ten clones capture about 20% of the sample. CDR3 size: 15 residues. Germline assignment: CDR1 MDHEN and CDR2 SYDVKM. J is TRBJ2-5 and V is TRBV28. The sequence was collected from a human donor in good health. Sequencing input: CD8+ T cells from PBMCs. CDR3 loop: CASSLIFEYQETQYF.